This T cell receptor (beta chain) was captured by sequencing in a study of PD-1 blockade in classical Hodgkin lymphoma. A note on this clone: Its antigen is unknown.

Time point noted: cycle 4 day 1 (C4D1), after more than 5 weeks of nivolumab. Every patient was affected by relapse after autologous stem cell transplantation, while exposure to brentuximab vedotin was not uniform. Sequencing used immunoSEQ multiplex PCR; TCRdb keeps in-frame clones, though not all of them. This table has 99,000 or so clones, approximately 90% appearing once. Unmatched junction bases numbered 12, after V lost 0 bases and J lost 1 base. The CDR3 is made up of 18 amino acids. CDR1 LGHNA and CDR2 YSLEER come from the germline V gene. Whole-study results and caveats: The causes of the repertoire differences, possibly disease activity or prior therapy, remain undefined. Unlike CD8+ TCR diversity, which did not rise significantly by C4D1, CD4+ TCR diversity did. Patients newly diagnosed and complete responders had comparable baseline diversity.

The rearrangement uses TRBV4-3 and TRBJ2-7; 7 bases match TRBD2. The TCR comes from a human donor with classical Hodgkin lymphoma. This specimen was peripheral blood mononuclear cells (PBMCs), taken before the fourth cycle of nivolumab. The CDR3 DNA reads TGCGCCAGCAGCCAAGACATCACCCTGAGCGGGATATCCTACGAGCAGTACTTC. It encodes CASSQDITLSGISYEQYF.